This is a list of T cell receptor beta chains from one sample in a study of T cells and Merkel cell carcinoma outcomes. TCRdb's copy holds only in-frame clones and misses some; the assay was immunoSEQ multiplex PCR. The sample lists 1,900 or so clones; approximately 93% were seen once. Sequencing was performed on tumor tissue from Merkel cell carcinoma. Every receptor here comes from a human donor with Merkel cell carcinoma. CDR3s leave out the opening cysteine and the closing phenylalanine or tryptophan. The order of the fields is V gene, CDR3 protein.

V gene: TRBV6-6; CDR3 protein: ASGSNQPQH
V gene: TRBV11-1; CDR3 protein: ASSFGSGYT
V gene: TRBV7-9; CDR3 protein: ASSFSGEAF
V gene: TRBV15; CDR3 protein: ATSRDYGQYGYT
V gene: TRBV7-8; CDR3 protein: ASSFDTSKQY
V gene: TRBV2; CDR3 protein: ASSDLRRTDTQY
V gene: TRBV10-2; CDR3 protein: ASSGTAVGYT
V gene: TRBV14; CDR3 protein: ASSQAFGQGHSYGYT
V gene: TRBV1; CDR3 protein: TSSRPWGSGGADTQY
V gene: TRBV10-1; CDR3 protein: ASRQGPNTQY
V gene: TRBV18; CDR3 protein: ASSHPGPGGITIY
V gene: TRBV4-2; CDR3 protein: ASSQRQGLTYEQY
V gene: TRBV18; CDR3 protein: ASSPFGTEEF
V gene: TRBV7-9; CDR3 protein: ASSFRDSNQPQH
V gene: TRBV7-2; CDR3 protein: ASSSLNEQF
V gene: TRBV7-9; CDR3 protein: ASSGRVVGVSGEQF
V gene: TRBV6-6; CDR3 protein: ASENMNTEAF
V gene: TRBV28; CDR3 protein: ASRDLGEQF
V gene: TRBV27; CDR3 protein: ASSSRTGSYNEQF
V gene: TRBV4-3; CDR3 protein: ASSTGTGGSEQF
V gene: TRBV10-3; CDR3 protein: ATAGGSTDTQY
V gene: TRBV27; CDR3 protein: ASSRSDGLPLLEQY
V gene: TRBV5-1; CDR3 protein: ASSLAGELF
V gene: TRBV6-5; CDR3 protein: ASSYLQTIEKLF
V gene: TRBV14; CDR3 protein: ASSSQVRETQY
V gene: TRBV5-1; CDR3 protein: ASAEGPKLYGYT
V gene: TRBV7-7; CDR3 protein: ASSLPGTGGMETQY
V gene: TRBV5-1; CDR3 protein: ASNQGFQETQY
V gene: TRBV29-1; CDR3 protein: SVRTGNTDTQY
V gene: TRBV19; CDR3 protein: ASSIQTGAYEQY
V gene: TRBV29-1; CDR3 protein: SVGTSGVNEQF
V gene: TRBV6-1; CDR3 protein: ASSEPGTVSSTDTQY
V gene: TRBV30; CDR3 protein: AWGPPGKIRGTHT
V gene: TRBV18; CDR3 protein: ASSPSRRDLGSEQY
V gene: TRBV2; CDR3 protein: ASPRGGGDYNEQF
V gene: TRBV2; CDR3 protein: ASIHDRVNTEAF